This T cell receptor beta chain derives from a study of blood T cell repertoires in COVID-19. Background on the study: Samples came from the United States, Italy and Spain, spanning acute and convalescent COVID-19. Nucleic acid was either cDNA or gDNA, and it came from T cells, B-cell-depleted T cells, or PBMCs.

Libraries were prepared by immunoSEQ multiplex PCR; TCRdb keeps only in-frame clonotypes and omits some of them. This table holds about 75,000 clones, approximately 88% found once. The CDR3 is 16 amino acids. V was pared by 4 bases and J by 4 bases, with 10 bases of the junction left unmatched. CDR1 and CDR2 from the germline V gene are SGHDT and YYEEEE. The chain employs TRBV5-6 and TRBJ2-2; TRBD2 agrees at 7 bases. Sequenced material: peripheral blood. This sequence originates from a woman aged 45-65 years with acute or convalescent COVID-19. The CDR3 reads CASSANGRGGTGELFF. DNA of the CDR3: TGTGCCAGCAGCGCCAATGGACGCGGGGGCACCGGGGAGCTGTTTTTT.